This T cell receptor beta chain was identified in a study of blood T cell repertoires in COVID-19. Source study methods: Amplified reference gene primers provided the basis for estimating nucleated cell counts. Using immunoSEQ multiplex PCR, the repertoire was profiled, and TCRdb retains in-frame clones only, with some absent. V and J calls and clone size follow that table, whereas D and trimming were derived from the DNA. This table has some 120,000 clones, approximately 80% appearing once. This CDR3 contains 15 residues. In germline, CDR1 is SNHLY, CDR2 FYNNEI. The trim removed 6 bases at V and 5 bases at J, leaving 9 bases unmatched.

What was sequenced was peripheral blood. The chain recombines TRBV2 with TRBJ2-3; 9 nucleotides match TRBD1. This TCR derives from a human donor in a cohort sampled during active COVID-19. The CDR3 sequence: CASSLRGQGRDTQYF. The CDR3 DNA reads TGTGCCAGCAGCCTACGAGGACAGGGGAGAGATACGCAGTATTTT.